The 24 T cell receptor beta chains presented below share a single source sample, sequenced in a study of blood T cell repertoires in COVID-19. Sequencing was performed with immunoSEQ multiplex PCR; in TCRdb, only in-frame clones are kept and a portion is missing. The sample records roughly 43,000 clones, around 86% being singletons. The sample taken for sequencing was PBMCs or T cells enriched from blood (not recorded which). The receptors were gathered from a woman in her fifties or sixties who had recovered from COVID-19.

This clone appeared once. The chain has TRBV7-6 and TRBJ2-7; TRBD2 agrees at 16 bases. V shed 5 bases and J 5 bases; nucleotides not matched to a gene: 3. The CDR3 runs 15 residues. CDR1 and CDR2 (germline): SGHVS, FNYEAQ. The CDR3 sequence is CASSTGTSGRDEQYF. The CDR3 DNA reads as TGTGCCAGCAGCACAGGGACTAGCGGGAGGGACGAGCAGTACTTC.

The V call is TRBV19, the J call TRBJ1-5; D uncertain. Deletions cut 2 bases from V and 0 bases from J, with 5 bases between. Germline V gives CDR1 LNHDA, CDR2 SQIVND (reference sequence). This CDR3 contains 14 residues. CDR3 bases: TGTGCCAGTAGTATACAGGTTAGCAATCAGCCCCAGCATTTT. This translates into CASSIQVSNQPQHF.

The rearrangement uses TRBV2 and TRBJ2-7; D is perhaps TRBD1 (5 bases). Trimming pared 6 bases from V and 3 bases from J, leaving 9 bases between. CDR3 length: 12 amino acids. The germline V gene has CDR1 SNHLY and CDR2 FYNNEI. The CDR3 nucleotides are TGTGCCAGCAGGATCGACAGCTACGAGCAGTACTTC. Translating it yields CASRIDSYEQYF.

J is TRBJ1-3 and V is TRBV7-2, with TRBD1 as a possible D gene (5 bases). This CDR3 region has 15 residues. V lost 2 bases and J 0 bases, leaving 8 bases between the germline ends. Germline loops: CDR1 SGHTA, CDR2 FQGNSA. This CDR3 reads CASSLTGRSGNTIYF. The DNA of the CDR3 is TGTGCCAGCAGCTTAACAGGTCGCTCTGGAAACACCATATATTTT. Variable domain in full (rest from reference TRBV7-2 and TRBJ1-3): GAGVSQSPSNKVTEKGKDVELRCDPISGHTALYWYRQSLGQGLEFLIYFQGNSAPDKSGLPSDRFSAERTGGSVSTLTIQRTQQEDSAVYLCASSLTGRSGNTIYFGEGSWLTVV.

The chain couples TRBV5-1 to TRBJ2-2; 8 bases match TRBD2. The V gene's germline CDR1 is SGHRS and CDR2 YFSETQ. The CDR3 extends over 15 amino acids. J was trimmed by 0 bases and V by 5 bases; bases with no gene match: 3. The DNA for the CDR3 is TGCGCCAGCAGGGTAGCGGGGACGAACACCGGGGAGCTGTTTTTT. It is translated as CASRVAGTNTGELFF. Full variable domain (remainder filled in from reference TRBV5-1 and TRBJ2-2): KAGVTQTPRYLIKTRGQQVTLSCSPISGHRSVSWYQQTPGQGLQFLFEYFSETQRNKGNFPGRFSGRQFSNSRSEMNVSTLELGDSALYLCASRVAGTNTGELFFGEGSRLTVL.

V and J are TRBV7-8 and TRBJ1-6; possibly TRBD1 for D (5 bases). CDR3 length: 16 amino acids. Deletions cut 3 bases from V and 5 bases from J, with 14 bases between. Germline assignment: CDR1 SGHVS and CDR2 FQNEAQ. CDR3 residues: CASSFSPRGNNSPLHF. DNA for the CDR3: TGTGCCAGCAGCTTCTCCCCCCGGGGGAATAATTCACCCCTCCACTTT.

The gene calls are TRBV7-9 and TRBJ2-3, with TRBD2 matching 10 bases. From germline, CDR1 is SEHNR and CDR2 FQNEAQ (reference sequence). The CDR3 totals 19 residues. V dropped 5 bases and J dropped 2; count of bases not matched to a gene: 16. CDR3: CASSPNRGLAPRHTDTQYF. The DNA for the CDR3 is TGTGCCAGCAGCCCAAATCGGGGACTAGCGCCACGTCACACAGATACGCAGTATTTT.

This clone is a singleton in its sample. This chain connects TRBV5-5 to TRBJ1-2; the match to TRBD1 covers 8 bases. Per the germline V gene, CDR1 is SGHKS and CDR2 is YYEKEE (reference sequence). The junction had 9 bases not matched to a gene; V was cut back by 4 bases and J by 4 bases. The CDR3 consists of 15 residues. Here the CDR3 DNA reads TGTGCCAGCAGCCGTCCGGGACAGGAAACCTATGGCTACACCTTC. It encodes CASSRPGQETYGYTF.

The gene calls are TRBV3-1 (or the pseudogene TRBV3-2) and TRBJ1-3; a weak D match, TRBD1 (5 bases). Trimming cost V 6 bases and J 4 bases, with 16 bases left between them. CDR1 LGHDT and CDR2 YNNKEL come from the germline V gene (reference sequence). CDR3 size: 15 residues. CDR3 in DNA: TGTGCCAGCAGACACAACGCAGGGAAGGGAAACACCATATATTTT. Amino acids: CASRHNAGKGNTIYF.

This clone was seen a single time. V and J are TRBV11-3 and TRBJ2-2; maybe TRBD2 (6 bases). CDR1 and CDR2 from the germline V gene are SGHNT and YENEEA. V lost 5 bases to trimming and J lost 7 bases, with 20 bases between them. The CDR3 extends over 16 amino acids. The CDR3 DNA reads TGTGCCAGCAGCCCGGGGCGATGGGGGGAGGTCGGGGAGCTGTTTTTT. Its protein is CASSPGRWGEVGELFF.

By sample share, this clone is medium-sized. The chain recombines TRBV6-6 with TRBJ1-3; 7 positions match TRBD1. CDR1 is MNHNY, CDR2 SVGAGI, per germline (reference sequence). This CDR3 is built from 19 residues. V shed 6 bases and J 0 bases; nucleotides not matched to a gene: 17. CDR3: CASSRQGLATPNSGNTIYF. The CDR3 DNA follows: TGTGCCAGCAGCCGACAGGGTCTCGCTACACCGAACTCTGGAAACACCATATATTTT.

The chain couples TRBV19 to TRBJ2-4; 9 nucleotides line up with TRBD2. This CDR3 has 14 residues. Germline lookup yields CDR1 LNHDA and CDR2 SQIVND (reference sequence). Losses at the gene ends were 6 bases for V and 6 bases for J; bases not matched to a gene: 6. This chain's CDR3 is CASRVTSGRNIQYF. For the CDR3, the DNA is TGTGCCAGTAGGGTGACTAGCGGTCGAAACATTCAGTACTTC.

The chain combines TRBV18 with TRBJ2-5; 7 positions match TRBD1. Unmatched junction bases numbered 5, after V lost 0 bases and J lost 4 bases. This CDR3 has 15 residues. CDR1 KGHSH and CDR2 LQKENI come from the germline V gene. The CDR3 DNA sequence: TGTGCCAGCTCACCACCTTCGGGACAGCCAGAGACCCAGTACTTC. Its protein is CASSPPSGQPETQYF.

This rearrangement joins TRBV18 to TRBJ2-5; 9 nucleotides align to TRBD2. The trim removed 5 bases at V and 2 bases at J, leaving 9 bases unmatched. The length of the CDR3 is 16 residues. CDR1 is KGHSH, CDR2 LQKENI, per germline. This chain's CDR3 is CASSGLGLAQQETQYF. CDR3 DNA sequence: TGTGCCAGCTCAGGTCTTGGACTAGCGCAACAAGAGACCCAGTACTTC.

J is TRBJ1-1 and V is TRBV6-5; D perhaps matches TRBD1 (5 bases). Germline V gene lookup returns CDR1 MNHEY and CDR2 SVGAGI. Trimming took off 6 bases at V and 4 bases at J, with 12 bases between the two ends. This CDR3 has 13 residues. The CDR3 DNA reads as TGTGCCAGCAGGCCACAGGTATCCACTGAAGCTTTCTTT. Protein sequence: CASRPQVSTEAFF.

The V gene is TRBV5-1, the J gene TRBJ2-7; a weak D match, TRBD1 (5 bases). V lost 4 bases and J 1 base, leaving 12 bases between the germline ends. This CDR3 is 14 amino acids long. The V gene's germline CDR1 is SGHRS and CDR2 YFSETQ. The chain's CDR3 is CASSPTAGSYEQYF. CDR3 nucleotide sequence: TGCGCCAGCAGCCCGACAGCAGGATCCTACGAGCAGTACTTC.

The CDR3 bases are TGCGCCAGCAGCCAACCCACGGACAGGGGCTATGGCTACACCTTC. Residues: CASSQPTDRGYGYTF. The rearrangement uses TRBV4-1 and TRBJ1-2; 9 bases match TRBD1. V lost 2 bases and J lost 4; bases outside the gene matches: 5. There are 15 residues in the CDR3. CDR1 is MGHRA and CDR2 is YSYEKL in the germline V gene.

V and J are TRBV6-5 and TRBJ1-4; maybe TRBD1 (5 bases). The ends were cut back, 5 bases at V and 4 bases at J, with 11 bases in the middle. Germline values: CDR1 MNHEY, CDR2 SVGAGI. The CDR3 loop spans 14 amino acids. CDR3 sequence: CASSTPGHNEKLFF. CDR3 coding DNA: TGTGCCAGCAGTACACCCGGACATAATGAAAAACTGTTTTTT.

The chain couples TRBV29-1 to TRBJ1-2; 7 nucleotides agree with TRBD1. V shed 7 bases and J 4 bases; nucleotides not matched to a gene: 9. The CDR3 extends over 13 amino acids. Germline CDR1 is SQVTM and CDR2 is ANQGSEA. CDR3 sequence: CSARDSEFYGYTF. The DNA for the CDR3 is TGCAGCGCTAGGGACAGTGAATTCTATGGCTACACCTTC.

The chain has TRBV5-8 and TRBJ2-7, with D hard to call. Per germline, CDR1 SGHTS and CDR2 YDEGEE. CDR3 length: 11 residues. V lost 7 bases, J lost 0 bases, and 5 bases lay in between. CDR3 residues: CASANSYEQYF. CDR3 coding DNA: TGTGCCAGCGCTAACTCCTACGAGCAGTACTTC.

This rearrangement joins TRBV28 to TRBJ2-7, with TRBD1 matching over 9 bases. Germline CDR1 and CDR2: MDHEN and SYDVKM. The CDR3 runs to 15 residues. Germline trimming cut 6 bases from V and 5 bases from J; bases unmatched to any gene: 11. DNA of the CDR3: TGTGCCAGCAGCACCAACGAACAGGGGGCCCACGAGCAGTACTTC. The encoded protein is CASSTNEQGAHEQYF.

The table lists this clone with a few counts. V usage is TRBV6-4 and J usage is TRBJ1-5; D may be TRBD1 (6 bases). Germline lookup yields CDR1 MRHNA and CDR2 SNTAGT. V lost 0 bases and J lost 0, with 9 bases in between. The CDR3 sequence is 16 residues long. The CDR3 here is CASSDSRQDSNQPQHF. DNA of the CDR3: TGTGCCAGCAGTGACTCCCGACAGGATAGCAATCAGCCCCAGCATTTT.

V gene TRBV29-1 combines with J gene TRBJ2-7; tentatively, D is TRBD2 (7 bases). This CDR3 has 12 residues. V lost 6 bases and J 6 bases, leaving 15 bases between the germline ends. Looked up from germline, CDR1 is SQVTM and CDR2 is ANQGSEA. CDR3 residues: CSVGGQVGEQYF. CDR3 in DNA: TGCAGCGTCGGGGGGCAGGTTGGCGAGCAGTACTTC.

The V and J genes are TRBV19 and TRBJ1-1, with 10 bases identical to TRBD1. V lost 2 bases, J lost 5 bases, and 11 bases stayed unmatched. This CDR3 is 17 amino acids long. Germline V gene lookup returns CDR1 LNHDA and CDR2 SQIVND (reference sequence). The CDR3 spells CASSIREGQGIRTEAFF. CDR3 coding DNA: TGTGCCAGTAGTATAAGGGAGGGACAGGGGATTAGGACTGAAGCTTTCTTT.